The 27 T cell receptor beta chains below come from one sample, sequenced in a study of early T cells in non-severe SARS-CoV-2 infection. TCRdb reanalysed the 5' RACE reads using MiXCR and keeps one entry per CDR3 protein. Of roughly 86,000 distinct CDR3 sequences listed, about 6.5% were seen once; the top ten hold about 7.5%. The specimen was whole blood. These receptors all come from an adult who was a healthcare worker with PCR-confirmed SARS-CoV-2 infection or an uninfected control (not recorded which).

This clonotype was seen at least ten times. V gene TRBV20-1 combines with J gene TRBJ2-5; perhaps TRBD2 as D (5 bases). Germline V gene sequence: CDR1 DFQATT, CDR2 SNEGSKA (reference sequence). This CDR3 is built from 15 residues. The V and J ends lost 0 bases and 4 bases respectively, with 15 bases between them. The CDR3, as DNA: TGCAGTGCTAGAGATCAGAGGGAGATGGGAGAGACCCAGTACTTC. As protein: CSARDQREMGETQYF.

This clonotype has a handful of counts. The V and J genes are TRBV27 and TRBJ1-6; 12 bases are shared with TRBD1. The J segment lost 6 bases and the V segment lost 2 bases, leaving 5 bases of the junction unmatched. The CDR3 totals 17 residues. Germline V lookup: CDR1 MNHEY, CDR2 SMNVEV (reference sequence). In DNA form, the CDR3 reads TGTGCCAGCAGTTTAAGGGGACAGGGGGCAGGTAATTCACCCCTCCACTTT. Translating gives CASSLRGQGAGNSPLHF.

This clonotype was seen repeatedly, ten times or more. The chain employs TRBV27 and TRBJ2-7, with D possibly called TRBD1 or TRBD2 (5 bases each). The CDR3 consists of 11 residues. Germline V lookup: CDR1 MNHEY, CDR2 SMNVEV (reference sequence). V lost 7 bases to trimming and J lost 6 bases, with 10 bases between them. For the CDR3, the DNA is TGTGCCAGCACCCGGGGCGGCGAGCAGTACTTC. Its translation: CASTRGGEQYF.

In its sample, this clonotype was seen a few times. J is TRBJ1-1 and V is TRBV7-2; no reliable D call. Trimming shortened V by 5 bases and J by 5 bases, and 12 bases separated the two germline ends. This CDR3 has 13 amino acids. Germline lookup yields CDR1 SGHTA and CDR2 FQGNSA. In nucleotides, the CDR3 is TGTGCCAGCAGCCTACTGAGGGCTACTGAAGCTTTCTTT. As protein: CASSLLRATEAFF.

This clonotype was counted at least ten times. V is TRBV30 and J is TRBJ2-1, with D perhaps matching TRBD1 or TRBD2 (5 bases each). V shed 6 bases and J shed 5 bases, with 20 bases lying between them. Looked up from germline, CDR1 is GTSNPN and CDR2 is SVGIG (reference sequence). The CDR3 is 15 amino acids. The CDR3: CACTTGTQTNNEQFF. The CDR3 DNA reads as TGTGCCTGCACTACCGGGACCCAAACGAACAATGAGCAGTTCTTC.

This chain joins TRBV20-1 and TRBJ2-5; 8 bases align to TRBD1. Trimming removed 6 bases from V and 3 bases from J; junction bases left unmatched: 12. This CDR3 spans 15 amino acids. CDR1 and CDR2 from the germline V gene are DFQATT and SNEGSKA (reference sequence). In nucleotides, the CDR3 is TGCAGTGCATTTCACCCCCAGGGGGCGGAAGAGACCCAGTACTTC. Its protein is CSAFHPQGAEETQYF.

This clonotype was seen at least ten times. The gene calls are TRBV5-4 and TRBJ1-2, with TRBD1 as a possible D gene (5 bases). The germline V gene encodes CDR1 SGHNT and CDR2 YYREEE (reference sequence). This CDR3 has 15 residues. Trimming removed 2 bases from V and 5 bases from J, with 16 bases in between. CDR3 sequence reads: CASSFGLAGLYGYTF. The DNA of the CDR3 is TGTGCCAGCAGCTTTGGTCTGGCAGGGCTTTATGGCTACACCTTC.

This clonotype appeared a single time. The chain recombines TRBV19 with TRBJ2-1, with 11 nucleotides matching TRBD2. Germline loops: CDR1 LNHDA, CDR2 SQIVND (reference sequence). V shed 8 bases, J shed 12 bases, and the junction held 12 bases outside the gene matches. This CDR3 has 14 residues. The CDR3 sequence is CASARGLAATGQFF. For the CDR3, the DNA is TGTGCCAGTGCCCGGGGACTAGCGGCGACGGGGCAGTTCTTC.

This clonotype was detected a few times. The V call is TRBV6-1, the J call TRBJ2-1; D is uncertain. CDR3 size: 13 residues. V lost 2 bases and J lost 1, with 3 bases in between. Germline V CDR1 and CDR2: MNHNS, SASEGT. The CDR3 sequence: CASSERSYNEQFF. The CDR3 region has the DNA TGTGCCAGCAGTGAAAGGTCCTACAATGAGCAGTTCTTC.

At least ten counts were recorded for this clonotype. This chain uses TRBV5-1 with TRBJ2-4; weak D call: TRBD2 (6 bases). The V gene's germline CDR1 is SGHRS and CDR2 YFSETQ. This CDR3 has 18 amino acids. The V and J ends lost 0 bases and 0 bases respectively, with 16 bases between them. CDR3 coding DNA: TGCGCCAGCAGCTTGGCCCGCGGTAGCGGACTAGCCAAAAACATTCAGTACTTC. This translates into CASSLARGSGLAKNIQYF.

This clonotype came up a few times. This sequence joins TRBV14 and TRBJ1-1; the match to TRBD1 covers 7 bases. The trim removed 7 bases at V and 5 bases at J, leaving 7 bases unmatched. The CDR3 sequence is 13 residues long. Germline CDR1 is SGHDN and CDR2 is FVKESK. CDR3 in DNA: TGTGCCAGCAACCCAACAGGGGTAACTGAAGCTTTCTTT. It specifies CASNPTGVTEAFF.

This clonotype appeared many times. The chain joins TRBV6-6 to TRBJ2-1; 9 bases are shared with TRBD1. The V gene end was trimmed by 7 bases and the J gene end by 7 bases; junction bases not matched to a gene: 8. Looked up from germline, CDR1 is MNHNY and CDR2 is SVGAGI (reference sequence). This CDR3 has 14 amino acids. CDR3 in DNA: TGTGCCAGCAAAACCCCGGGACAGGGTAATGAGCAGTTCTTC. Protein: CASKTPGQGNEQFF.

The sample holds many counts of this clonotype. This chain links TRBV25-1 with TRBJ1-2, with 7 bases aligning to TRBD1. After removal of 6 bases from V and 8 bases from J, the junction contained 6 bases not matched to a gene. Germline-derived CDR1 and CDR2 are MGHDK and SYGVNS. This CDR3 is 12 amino acids long. CDR3 region: CASRTGSKGYTF. For the CDR3, the DNA is TGTGCCAGCAGGACAGGGTCGAAGGGCTACACCTTC.

The V and J genes are TRBV28 and TRBJ2-3, with D perhaps given as TRBD1 or TRBD2 (5 bases each). In germline, CDR1 is MDHEN, CDR2 SYDVKM. The CDR3 runs 15 residues. The V and J ends lost 1 base and 2 bases respectively, with 10 bases between them. CDR3 residues: CASSLSGPDTDTQYF. CDR3 DNA sequence: TGTGCCAGCAGTTTATCGGGACCAGACACAGATACGCAGTATTTT.

This clonotype was picked up many times. The chain is built from TRBV7-9 and TRBJ2-5; D uncertain. Trimming stripped 1 base from V and 5 bases from J, with 5 bases between. Germline CDR1 reads SEHNR; CDR2 reads FQNEAQ (reference sequence). CDR3 length: 12 residues. The CDR3 DNA reads as TGTGCCAGCAGCTTAGGTTCTGAGACCCAGTACTTC. Protein sequence: CASSLGSETQYF.

This clonotype was seen ten or more times. The chain has TRBV12-3 or TRBV12-4 and TRBJ2-2; D perhaps matches TRBD2 (5 bases). V was clipped by 8 bases and J by 6 bases, with 10 bases between them. The CDR3 is 12 amino acids. The CDR3 is CASYPGAGELFF. The CDR3 coding sequence is TGTGCCAGCTACCCCGGGGCCGGGGAGCTGTTTTTT.

This clonotype was seen repeatedly, ten times or more. The chain couples TRBV28 to TRBJ2-4, with D maybe TRBD1 (5 bases). CDR1 is MDHEN, CDR2 SYDVKM, per germline. Trimming removed 7 bases from V and 2 bases from J, with 9 bases in between. CDR3 size: 13 residues. CDR3 DNA sequence: TGTGCCAGCACCACAGGCCCCAAAAACATTCAGTACTTC. Protein: CASTTGPKNIQYF.

The J gene is TRBJ2-7, the V gene TRBV20-1; a possible D gene is TRBD2 (5 bases). Trimming took 6 bases from V and 5 from J, leaving 20 bases between them. The CDR3 covers 14 residues. Per the germline V gene, CDR1 is DFQATT and CDR2 is SNEGSKA (reference sequence). The CDR3 protein is CSATHSARRHEQYF. CDR3 nucleotide sequence: TGCAGTGCAACGCACTCGGCAAGGAGGCACGAGCAGTACTTC.

The V and J genes are TRBV20-1 and TRBJ1-2, with 7 positions matching TRBD1. CDR3 length: 13 amino acids. The junction had 8 bases not matched to a gene; V was cut back by 2 bases and J by 8 bases. Per germline, CDR1 DFQATT and CDR2 SNEGSKA (reference sequence). The CDR3 DNA reads TGCAGTGCTAGAAGCCGACAGGGAGGGGGCTACACCTTC. Translated, it gives CSARSRQGGGYTF.

This clonotype was picked up a small number of times. This chain uses TRBV18 with TRBJ2-3; D is possibly TRBD2 (6 bases). CDR3 length: 16 residues. Germline V lookup: CDR1 KGHSH, CDR2 LQKENI. Trimming stripped 0 bases from V and 2 bases from J, with 12 bases between. The CDR3 is CASSPPGGSHTDTQYF. Here the CDR3 DNA reads TGTGCCAGCTCACCACCGGGGGGAAGCCACACAGATACGCAGTATTTT.

As regards this clonotype: A clone one base away is much larger, so this may be a read error. The rearrangement uses TRBV6-1 and TRBJ2-1; the D is unclear. This CDR3 spans 14 amino acids. The germline gives CDR1 MNHNS, CDR2 SASEGT. CDR3 in DNA: TGTACCAGCAGTGAAGCCGGGCGCAGCAATGAGCAGTTCTTC. Translation: CTSSEAGRSNEQFF.

Ten or more counts support this clonotype. The gene calls are TRBV29-1 and TRBJ2-3; 13 bases map to TRBD2. From germline, CDR1 is SQVTM and CDR2 ANQGSEA. J gave up 4 bases and V 7 bases, and 11 bases lay outside the gene matches. The length of the CDR3 is 16 residues. CDR3 sequence reads: CSAAGLAGEFSDTQYF. In nucleotides, the CDR3 is TGCAGCGCCGCCGGACTAGCGGGAGAGTTTTCAGATACGCAGTATTTT.

At least ten counts were recorded for this clonotype. The rearrangement uses TRBV3-1 and TRBJ1-3, with no clear D. CDR3 length: 14 amino acids. Deletions cut 4 bases from V and 2 bases from J, with 9 bases between. CDR1 is LGHDT, CDR2 YNNKEL, per germline (reference sequence). CDR3 nucleotides: TGTGCCAGCAGCCTCACGGACGCTGGAAACACCATATATTTT. This sequence encodes CASSLTDAGNTIYF.

Many counts were recorded for this clonotype. The V call is TRBV5-1, the J call TRBJ2-3; tentative D call: TRBD1 (5 bases). Germline V CDR1 and CDR2: SGHRS, YFSETQ. The germline V and J ends were trimmed by 4 bases and 2 bases, with 14 bases remaining between them. The CDR3 spans 15 residues. CDR3 sequence (DNA): TGCGCCAGCAGCCAAGGGGCAAGTTACACAGATACGCAGTATTTT. Amino acids: CASSQGASYTDTQYF.

This chain links TRBV7-8 with TRBJ2-3; TRBD2 is a possible D gene (5 bases). CDR3 length: 16 residues. Trimming cost V 7 bases and J 2 bases, with 19 bases left between them. The germline gives CDR1 SGHVS, CDR2 FQNEAQ. CDR3 residues: CASTITVGIPTDTQYF. Written as DNA, the CDR3 is TGTGCCAGCACCATTACGGTCGGGATCCCCACAGATACGCAGTATTTT.

The rearrangement links TRBV11-2 to TRBJ1-2; TRBD1 agrees at 9 bases. V was clipped by 3 bases and J by 8 bases; unmatched bases: 7. The CDR3 is 14 residues long. The germline V gene has CDR1 SGHAT and CDR2 FQNNGV. The CDR3 spells CASSFRQGGRGYTF. DNA for the CDR3: TGTGCCAGCAGCTTCCGACAGGGGGGACGAGGCTACACCTTC.

Many counts were recorded for this clonotype. This CDR3 reads CASSDSSGGADTQYF. The CDR3 nucleotides are TGTGCCAGCAGTGACTCTAGCGGGGGGGCAGATACGCAGTATTTT. The chain joins TRBV6-4 to TRBJ2-3; 11 nucleotides align to TRBD2. Germline trimming cut 0 bases from V and 4 bases from J; bases unmatched to any gene: 0. The CDR3 is 15 amino acids. Per the germline V gene, CDR1 is MRHNA and CDR2 is SNTAGT.